This TCR beta chain was sequenced during a study of type 1 and type 2 diabetes patients. In its sample, this clonotype was seen many times. Germline V gene data show CDR1 as MGHDK and CDR2 as SYGVNS. The V end was cut by 5 bases, the J end by 2 bases, with 10 bases between. The CDR3 covers 13 residues. Genomic DNA was the PCR template. Amplification of the beta chain CDR3 used 30 forward and 13 reverse multiplex primers. Via MiXCR, TCRdb re-called the multiplex PCR reads, giving one row per CDR3 protein. This table holds about 290,000 distinct CDR3 sequences, around 47% found once. Sequenced material: peripheral blood mononuclear cells (PBMCs). The source is a man younger than 30 with type 2 diabetes. This sequence joins TRBV25-1 and TRBJ2-7; unclear D gene. The CDR3 sequence: CASSPYRTYEQYF. As DNA, the CDR3 is TGTGCCAGCAGTCCCTACCGGACCTACGAGCAGTACTTC.